A single sample gave rise to the 29 T cell receptor beta chains below, sequenced in a study of cytomegalovirus exposure and HLA in healthy donors. In the PCR, 60 Vbeta and 13 Jbeta primers were used. Method: immunoSEQ multiplex PCR; TCRdb's copy keeps in-frame clones and lacks some. This table holds approximately 160,000 clones, roughly four fifths found once. Sequenced: PBMCs. The receptors stem from a man aged 25 to 40 in good health and CMV-seropositive.

The gene calls are TRBV5-5 and TRBJ2-5; perhaps TRBD1 as D (5 bases). This CDR3 comprises 13 residues. Germline CDR1 is SGHKS and CDR2 is YYEKEE (reference sequence). Deletions cut 0 bases from V and 7 bases from J, with 10 bases between. The CDR3 nucleotides are TGTGCCAGCAGCTTGGGTAGGGGCGGGACCCAGTACTTC. Translating it yields CASSLGRGGTQYF.

The J gene is TRBJ2-1, the V gene TRBV19; 8 bases are a match to TRBD1. The germline gives CDR1 LNHDA, CDR2 SQIVND (reference sequence). The CDR3 is 15 amino acids. The junction had 8 bases not matched to a gene; V was cut back by 4 bases and J by 6 bases. The CDR3 loop is CASSTTGGPFNEQFF. CDR3 DNA: TGTGCCAGTAGTACTACAGGGGGGCCCTTCAATGAGCAGTTCTTC.

Note on this clone: One junction end does not reproduce the germline sequence, and a read error may be involved. The chain combines TRBV5-6 with TRBJ2-3; TRBD1 aligns across 9 bases. The length of the CDR3 is 14 residues. Germline CDR1 reads SGHDT; CDR2 reads YYEEEE. The CDR3 is CASSSGQGVRLVDF. In nucleotides, the CDR3 is TGTGCCAGCAGCTCGGGACAGGGCGTAAGACTAGTTGATTTT.

This chain uses TRBV7-2 with TRBJ1-6; D is perhaps TRBD1 (5 bases). The CDR3 has 13 amino acids. Looked up from germline, CDR1 is SGHTA and CDR2 is FQGNSA. Trimming took 5 bases from V and 12 from J, leaving 14 bases between them. The CDR3 loop is CASSDLVDRPLHF. The CDR3 DNA follows: TGTGCCAGCAGCGACCTGGTCGACAGACCCCTCCACTTT.

The chain has TRBV7-2 and TRBJ1-5; D is uncertain. Deletions cut 1 base from V and 10 bases from J, with 20 bases between. The CDR3 covers 16 residues. Germline V lookup: CDR1 SGHTA, CDR2 FQGNSA. The DNA of the CDR3 is TGTGCCAGCAGCTTAGGCGTGTCGGGGTTGGGATCACCCCAGCATTTT. Its protein product is CASSLGVSGLGSPQHF.

The rearrangement joins TRBV28 to TRBJ1-2; 8 nucleotides align to TRBD1. V was pared by 6 bases and J by 8 bases, with 8 bases of the junction left unmatched. Germline assignment: CDR1 MDHEN and CDR2 SYDVKM. This CDR3 region has 13 residues. The CDR3 DNA sequence: TGTGCCAGCAGGCAGGACAGGGTATTAGGCTACACCTTC. Residues: CASRQDRVLGYTF.

In its sample, this clone was seen once. The chain couples TRBV29-1 to TRBJ2-2, with D possibly TRBD1 on 5 matching bases. Trimming pared 7 bases from V and 5 bases from J, leaving 14 bases between. Germline CDR1 and CDR2: SQVTM and ANQGSEA. The length of the CDR3 is 13 residues. The CDR3 DNA reads as TGCAGCGGCAGGGTCTCCGGAACCGGGGAGCTGTTTTTT. It yields the protein CSGRVSGTGELFF.

This chain links TRBV29-1 with TRBJ2-3; no clear D. V lost 3 bases and J lost 0, with 22 bases in between. This CDR3 has 18 amino acids. The germline V gene has CDR1 SQVTM and CDR2 ANQGSEA. CDR3 nucleotide sequence: TGCAGCGTTGAGGGCCCCCCCGGCCGACGTACTAGCACAGATACGCAGTATTTT. Residues: CSVEGPPGRRTSTDTQYF.

The chain joins TRBV5-4 to TRBJ2-7, with 13 nucleotides matching TRBD2. Per the germline V gene, CDR1 is SGHNT and CDR2 is YYREEE (reference sequence). Germline trimming cut 4 bases from V and 3 bases from J; bases unmatched to any gene: 4. The CDR3 contains 15 residues. This CDR3 reads CASSNGLAGVYEQYF. DNA of the CDR3: TGTGCCAGCAGCAATGGACTAGCGGGGGTCTACGAGCAGTACTTC.

V and J are TRBV11-3 and TRBJ2-5; 10 bases align to TRBD1. Germline CDR1 is SGHNT and CDR2 is YENEEA. This CDR3 contains 17 residues. V lost 2 bases to trimming and J lost 7 bases; unmatched junction nucleotides: 13. CDR3 loop: CASSLKGQGDLRGTQYF. The CDR3 nucleotides are TGTGCCAGCAGCTTAAAAGGACAGGGGGATTTACGCGGGACCCAGTACTTC.

The DNA for the CDR3 is TGCGCCAGCAGCTTGGTTCTCTCGAACACCGGGGAGCTGTTTTTT. Its protein is CASSLVLSNTGELFF. The rearrangement links TRBV5-1 to TRBJ2-2; D remains ambiguous. The CDR3 is 15 residues long. CDR1 and CDR2 (germline): SGHRS, YFSETQ. V was cut by 0 bases and J by 0 bases, with 6 bases left in between. Variable domain in full (rest from reference TRBV5-1 and TRBJ2-2): KAGVTQTPRYLIKTRGQQVTLSCSPISGHRSVSWYQQTPGQGLQFLFEYFSETQRNKGNFPGRFSGRQFSNSRSEMNVSTLELGDSALYLCASSLVLSNTGELFFGEGSRLTVL.

V gene TRBV7-2 combines with J gene TRBJ2-1; TRBD2 agrees at 10 bases. This CDR3 spans 16 amino acids. The junction had 4 bases not matched to a gene; V was cut back by 3 bases and J by 2 bases. In germline, CDR1 is SGHTA, CDR2 FQGNSA. The CDR3 sequence is CASSFEREGPYNEQFF. In DNA form, the CDR3 reads TGTGCCAGCAGCTTCGAGCGGGAGGGCCCCTACAATGAGCAGTTCTTC.

Of note for this clone: Germline is not matched at one junction end, which may reflect a read error. This chain joins TRBV27 and TRBJ2-1; 9 bases line up with TRBD2. CDR3 size: 14 residues. The V gene's germline CDR1 is MNHEY and CDR2 SMNVEV (reference sequence). The CDR3 sequence is CASSLVPQREVRLF. CDR3 coding DNA: TGTGCCAGCAGTTTAGTCCCCCAGCGGGAGGTACGGCTCTTC.

The V and J genes are TRBV19 and TRBJ2-1; weak D call: TRBD1 (5 bases). Germline-derived CDR1 and CDR2 are LNHDA and SQIVND (reference sequence). CDR3 length: 13 residues. The V and J ends lost 7 bases and 8 bases respectively, with 15 bases between them. CDR3 sequence: CASTSGLGHEQFF. CDR3 DNA sequence: TGTGCCAGTACCTCCGGGTTGGGGCATGAGCAGTTCTTC.

This clone was found once. V usage is TRBV15 and J usage is TRBJ1-5, with 9 bases lining up with TRBD1. The CDR3 loop spans 17 amino acids. CDR1 and CDR2 from the germline V gene are LNHNV and YYDKDF (reference sequence). The junction had 6 bases not matched to a gene; V was cut back by 0 bases and J by 3 bases. The CDR3 DNA sequence: TGTGCCACCAGCAGAGACCCGACAGGGGGGCTCAATCAGCCCCAGCATTTT. Its protein is CATSRDPTGGLNQPQHF.

The count of this clone is one. The CDR3 nucleotides read TGTGCCAGCAGTTTATTGGGACAGAGAGACGGTGAGCAGTTCTTC. It translates to CASSLLGQRDGEQFF. The J gene is TRBJ2-1, the V gene TRBV27, with 7 bases fitting TRBD1. CDR3 size: 15 residues. The V gene end was trimmed by 1 base and the J gene end by 9 bases; junction bases not matched to a gene: 9. The germline CDR1 and CDR2 sequences are MNHEY and SMNVEV (reference sequence).

This clone occurred once. The rearrangement uses TRBV28 and TRBJ2-7; 9 nucleotides match TRBD1. The CDR3 contains 14 residues. V lost 6 bases, J lost 2 bases, and 5 bases stayed unmatched. The germline V gene encodes CDR1 MDHEN and CDR2 SYDVKM. The CDR3 here is CASRSGQGTYEQYF. CDR3 DNA sequence: TGTGCCAGCAGGTCGGGACAGGGTACCTACGAGCAGTACTTC.

Turning to this clone: An end of the junction differs from the germline gene, which may be a read error. J is TRBJ1-1 and V is TRBV7-9, with a tentative D call TRBD1 (5 bases). CDR3 length equals 16 residues. Looked up from germline, CDR1 is SEHNR and CDR2 is FQNEAQ (reference sequence). CDR3 amino acids: CSSSLASTEMNTEAFF. CDR3 DNA: TGTTCCAGCAGCTTAGCTTCGACAGAGATGAACACTGAAGCTTTCTTT. Combining the CDR3 with reference TRBV7-9 and TRBJ1-1 gives the whole variable domain DTGVSQNPRHKITKRGQNVTFRCDPISEHNRLYWYRQTLGQGPEFLTYFQNEAQLEKSRLLSDRFSAERPKGSFSTLEIQRTEQGDSAMYLCSSSLASTEMNTEAFFGQGTRLTVV.

The rearrangement uses TRBV6-5 and TRBJ1-5; possibly TRBD1 for D (6 bases). Between the trimmed V and J ends, which lost 6 bases and 7 bases, there was a span of 16 bases. This CDR3 has 14 amino acids. Germline assignment: CDR1 MNHEY and CDR2 SVGAGI. The CDR3 spells CASRGAGEGQPQHF. DNA for the CDR3: TGTGCCAGCAGAGGAGCAGGGGAGGGACAGCCCCAGCATTTT.

This sequence joins TRBV29-1 and TRBJ2-7; a weak D match, TRBD2 (6 bases). The CDR3 is 13 residues long. V was shortened by 3 bases and J by 2 bases, with 11 bases between the two germline ends. Germline CDR1 reads SQVTM; CDR2 reads ANQGSEA. The CDR3 reads CSVEEGLTYEQYF. In DNA, the CDR3 is TGCAGCGTTGAGGAGGGGCTGACCTACGAGCAGTACTTC.

The chain uses TRBV5-1 and TRBJ2-1, with 11 nucleotides matching TRBD2. The germline gives CDR1 SGHRS, CDR2 YFSETQ. Unmatched junction bases numbered 1, after V lost 3 bases and J lost 2 bases. The CDR3 is 15 amino acids. The CDR3 DNA follows: TGCGCCAGCAGCTCGACTAGCGGGACCTACAATGAGCAGTTCTTC. Its protein is CASSSTSGTYNEQFF. Combining the CDR3 with reference TRBV5-1 and TRBJ2-1 gives the whole variable domain KAGVTQTPRYLIKTRGQQVTLSCSPISGHRSVSWYQQTPGQGLQFLFEYFSETQRNKGNFPGRFSGRQFSNSRSEMNVSTLELGDSALYLCASSSTSGTYNEQFFGPGTRLTVL.

The J gene is TRBJ1-2, the V gene TRBV19; a possible D gene is TRBD1 (5 bases). Trimming removed 3 bases at V and 7 bases at J, with 9 bases between. The CDR3 spans 12 residues. Looked up from germline, CDR1 is LNHDA and CDR2 is SQIVND (reference sequence). The CDR3 is CASSMGLPGYTF. As DNA, the CDR3 is TGTGCCAGTAGTATGGGACTGCCTGGCTACACCTTC.

This rearrangement joins TRBV7-7 to TRBJ2-1; 7 bases are shared with TRBD1. J was trimmed by 5 bases and V by 9 bases; bases with no gene match: 13. CDR1 is SSHAT and CDR2 is FNYEAQ in the germline V gene (reference sequence). The CDR3 has 15 residues. The CDR3 DNA reads TGTGCCAGTAGTCTTGGGACAGATATTAACAATGAGCAGTTCTTC. It yields the protein CASSLGTDINNEQFF.

The chain joins TRBV10-2 to TRBJ2-5; 11 bases agree with TRBD2. This CDR3 comprises 16 residues. V was clipped by 2 bases and J by 2 bases; unmatched bases: 4. Germline V gene lookup returns CDR1 WSHSY and CDR2 SAAADI. The CDR3: CASSEGLAGLQETQYF. CDR3 DNA sequence: TGCGCCAGCAGTGAGGGACTAGCGGGTCTTCAAGAGACCCAGTACTTC.

This clone was observed a few times. No DNA is shown, since the ends of the CDR3 on it are uncertain; the CDR3 is the one TCRdb lists. V is TRBV12-1 and J is TRBJ2-3; TRBD2 is the table's D call and was not checked against the DNA. TRBV12-1 is assigned pseudogene status. The CDR3 comprises 16 residues, both ends counted. CDR3 sequence: CASSFVAGGSTDTQYF.

V usage is TRBV11-2 and J usage is TRBJ2-5; 10 bases match TRBD1. The CDR3 sequence is 15 residues long. V lost 5 bases to trimming and J lost 5 bases; unmatched junction nucleotides: 8. Germline V lookup: CDR1 SGHAT, CDR2 FQNNGV. In nucleotides, the CDR3 is TGTGCCAGCAGCCCAGATGGGACAGGGGTCGAGACCCAGTACTTC. Residues: CASSPDGTGVETQYF.

This sequence joins TRBV9 and TRBJ2-1, with 7 bases matching TRBD2. The junction had 7 bases not matched to a gene; V was cut back by 3 bases and J by 4 bases. Per the germline V gene, CDR1 is SGDLS and CDR2 is YYNGEE. This CDR3 has 15 residues. The CDR3 reads CASSGGSPFYNEQFF. DNA of the CDR3: TGTGCCAGCAGCGGCGGGAGCCCCTTTTACAATGAGCAGTTCTTC.

The V gene is TRBV10-3, the J gene TRBJ2-7; weak D call: TRBD2 (6 bases). Trimming shortened V by 3 bases and J by 0 bases, and 12 bases separated the two germline ends. Germline assignment: CDR1 ENHRY and CDR2 SYGVKD. This CDR3 has 15 residues. CDR3 bases: TGTGCCATCAGTGATCCGGGACTCAGCTCCTACGAGCAGTACTTC. This sequence encodes CAISDPGLSSYEQYF.

V and J are TRBV5-1 and TRBJ1-2, with D maybe TRBD1 (6 bases). CDR3 size: 14 residues. The germline V and J ends were trimmed by 0 bases and 3 bases, with 9 bases remaining between them. CDR1 and CDR2 (germline): SGHRS, YFSETQ. Here the CDR3 reads CASSLGQGYYGYTF. The CDR3 nucleotides read TGCGCCAGCAGCTTGGGGCAGGGGTACTATGGCTACACCTTC.